The entry below describes one TCR beta chain. Its antigen remains unknown. The deep-level immunoSEQ assay was used. Method: immunoSEQ multiplex PCR; TCRdb's copy keeps in-frame clones and lacks some. This sample has around 2.3 million clones, with approximately 94% found just once. J was trimmed by 5 bases and V by 6 bases; bases with no gene match: 8. The CDR3 extends over 14 amino acids. Looked up from germline, CDR1 is SGHTA and CDR2 is FQGNSA. The data belong to a study of shared clonotypes between healthy human individuals. Whole-study findings and limits: Relative to their counterparts shared across all four donors, non-shared clonotypes exhibited diminished generation probabilities.

This chain links TRBV7-2 with TRBJ2-7; 9 positions match TRBD2. Sequencing was carried out using naive CD4+ T cells sorted from blood. The subset here: CD45RA+ positively selected. The sequence was collected from a man aged 18 to 35 in good health. In DNA, the CDR3 is TGTGCCAGCAGAAGATCTAGCGGGACTGACGAGCAGTACTTC. This encodes CASRRSSGTDEQYF.